This TCR beta chain originates from a study of blood T cell repertoires in COVID-19 (dated by TCRdb to 2018 to 2020). Turning to the overall study: Collaborator samples came from the United States, Italy and Spain and covered acute and convalescent phases of COVID-19. A freely available public database, intended as a resource for researchers studying the immune response to SARS-CoV-2, is where the repertoires were released. Nearly every sample came with metadata listing a de-identified subject ID, COVID-19 status, age in years and sex. The material from the prospective study consisted of cDNA or gDNA derived from T cells, B-cell-depleted T cells, or PBMCs. The dataset comprised deeply sampled blood TCRbeta repertoires from subjects exposed to, actively infected with, or recovered from COVID-19. Where HLA class I and class II types were available, the types were taken from metadata supplied by the sample provider, not from assay-based typing. Samples were obtained from the ongoing ImmuneRACE study (first 160 participants) and from some 1,200 subjects provided by 6 global collaborators. Results and caveats for the whole study, not just this receptor: The amount of clinical and demographic metadata varied by source and participant and was provided uncurated.

The CDR3 runs 15 residues from the cysteine to the phenylalanine. Only CDR3 DNA remains: 45 bases, in frame from the first base. The CDR1 and CDR2 encoded by the germline V gene (reference sequence) are MNHEY and SMNVEV. From V the trimming removes 7 bases and from J it removes 2 bases, while the gene matches leave 5 bases of the junction unaccounted for. In its sample, this clone was seen once. This receptor's antigen is unknown. No quality values exist for individual bases; no much larger clone is one base distant. The collaborating institutions used their own protocols to collect whole blood in K2EDTA tubes. Collaborator samples were shipped for TCRbeta analysis as frozen whole blood, isolated PBMCs, or DNA extracted from either sample type. TCRbeta CDR3 regions were amplified from genomic DNA using the immunoSEQ Assay, a bias-controlled multiplex PCR. In the paper's pipeline: The number of nucleated cells in each sample was estimated by amplification of reference gene primers within the assay. To quantify the absolute abundance of each unique TCRbeta CDR3 rearrangement, sequence reads were collapsed and filtered. For each sample, productive Simpson clonality was calculated as the square root of Simpson's diversity index across productive rearrangements. TCRdb obtained this table from immuneACCESS and retained in-frame rearrangements with V and J assigned. These tables miss some clones; where compared with another copy, unresolved V genes account for less than half of the shortfall, and the remainder is unexplained. For V, J and clone size, that table is used; D and trimming come from the DNA. The sample table records 140,000 to 150,000 clones; over 70% of these occur just once. The top ten clonotypes cover 8.6% of the sample.

Input material: peripheral blood. This chain is built from TRBV27 and TRBJ2-5; 12 junctional bases match TRBD2. The TCR comes from a man aged 50 or older with active or convalescent COVID-19. DNA sequence: TGTGCCAGCACCCTGACTAGCGGGAGACAAGAGACCCAGTACTTC. It encodes CASTLTSGRQETQYF.